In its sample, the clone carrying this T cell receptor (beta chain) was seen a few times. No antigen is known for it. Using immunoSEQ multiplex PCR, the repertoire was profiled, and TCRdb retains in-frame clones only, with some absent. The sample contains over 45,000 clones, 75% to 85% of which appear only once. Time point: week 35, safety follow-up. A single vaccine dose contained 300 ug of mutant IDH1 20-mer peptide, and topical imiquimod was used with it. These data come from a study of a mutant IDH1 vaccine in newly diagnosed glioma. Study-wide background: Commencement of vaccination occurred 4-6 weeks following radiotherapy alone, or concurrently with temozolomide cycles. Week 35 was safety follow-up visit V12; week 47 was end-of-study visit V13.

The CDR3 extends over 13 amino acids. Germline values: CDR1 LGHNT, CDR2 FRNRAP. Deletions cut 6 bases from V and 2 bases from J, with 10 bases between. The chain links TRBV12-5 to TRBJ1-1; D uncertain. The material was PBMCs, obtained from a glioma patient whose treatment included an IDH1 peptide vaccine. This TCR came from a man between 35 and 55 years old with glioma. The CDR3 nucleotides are TGTGCTAGTGGCCGCCCGGGCAACACTGAAGCTTTCTTT. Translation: CASGRPGNTEAFF.